These 20 T cell receptor beta chains were all obtained from the same sample, sequenced in a study of blood T cell repertoires in COVID-19. The table came from immunoSEQ multiplex PCR; TCRdb's copy has only in-frame clones and leaves some out. The sample contains tens of thousands of clones, 75% to 90% of which appear only once. The specimen sequenced was peripheral blood. The receptor set was obtained from a man aged 60 to 75 with COVID-19, enrolled during active disease.

The chain recombines TRBV7-8 with TRBJ1-1; D not resolved. CDR1 and CDR2 (germline): SGHVS, FQNEAQ. V lost 5 bases, J lost 5 bases, and 12 bases lay in between. CDR3 size: 13 residues. The CDR3 DNA follows: TGTGCCAGCAGCCCGGCGGCGGAGACTGAAGCTTTCTTT. Amino acids: CASSPAAETEAFF.

This chain joins TRBV4-3 and TRBJ1-1, with no clear D. CDR1 LGHNA and CDR2 YSLEER come from the germline V gene. Trimming took off 0 bases at V and 2 bases at J, with 7 bases between the two ends. CDR3 length: 14 residues. Here the CDR3 DNA reads TGCGCCAGCAGCCAAGAGTCAGTAAACACTGAAGCTTTCTTT. It codes for CASSQESVNTEAFF.

By its share, this clone is medium-sized. Distinct nucleotide sequences in the sample also encode this CDR3. V usage is TRBV6-5 and J usage is TRBJ2-2, with TRBD1 as a possible D gene (6 bases). The length of the CDR3 is 14 residues. Trimming took 5 bases from V and 1 from J, leaving 8 bases between them. Germline CDR1 reads MNHEY; CDR2 reads SVGAGI. The CDR3, as DNA: TGTGCCAGCAGTAAGGGACAGAACACCGGGGAGCTGTTTTTT. It specifies CASSKGQNTGELFF.

The V and J genes are TRBV12-3 or TRBV12-4 and TRBJ1-5; D is ambiguous. The CDR3 length is 13 residues. V was pared by 8 bases and J by 6 bases, with 14 bases between. The CDR3 sequence: CASSRDVSQPQHF. Written as DNA, the CDR3 is TGTGCCAGCTCACGCGATGTCTCTCAGCCCCAGCATTTT.

The chain uses TRBV11-2 and TRBJ2-3; TRBD2 aligns across 10 bases. In germline, CDR1 is SGHAT, CDR2 FQNNGV. The CDR3 is 14 amino acids. The V and J ends lost 6 bases and 6 bases, in that order; junction bases with no gene match: 6. CDR3 in DNA: TGTGCCAGCAGGGCCGGGACTAGCGAGGATACGCAGTATTTT. Protein product: CASRAGTSEDTQYF.

V and J are TRBV5-1 and TRBJ2-2; D not certain. CDR1 is SGHRS and CDR2 is YFSETQ in the germline V gene. Trimming stripped 4 bases from V and 0 bases from J, with 13 bases between. The CDR3 spans 16 residues. As DNA, the CDR3 is TGCGCCAGCAGCGTTATTGGCCCTGCGAACACCGGGGAGCTGTTTTTT. Translated: CASSVIGPANTGELFF.

The CDR3 nucleotides read TGTGCCAGCAGTGAAAATCGGGATTCGCTCTATGGCTACACCTTC. It is translated as CASSENRDSLYGYTF. The gene calls are TRBV6-1 and TRBJ1-2; D ambiguous. Per germline, CDR1 MNHNS and CDR2 SASEGT. The V and J ends lost 2 bases and 4 bases respectively, with 14 bases between them. This CDR3 has 15 amino acids.

About this clone: Other DNA sequences from this sample encode an identical CDR3 as well. This chain links TRBV5-1 with TRBJ2-3; 11 nucleotides match TRBD2. The ends lost 4 bases at V and 0 bases at J; junction bases unmatched: 4. The CDR3 consists of 16 residues. CDR1 and CDR2 from the germline V gene are SGHRS and YFSETQ. The CDR3 here is CASSLGLAGSTDTQYF. Here the CDR3 DNA reads TGCGCCAGCAGCCTTGGACTAGCGGGTAGCACAGATACGCAGTATTTT.

The gene calls are TRBV18 and TRBJ2-2; tentatively, D is TRBD2 (6 bases). The ends were cut back, 6 bases at V and 5 bases at J, with 16 bases in the middle. CDR1 and CDR2 from the germline V gene are KGHSH and LQKENI. The CDR3 has 15 residues. The CDR3 sequence is CASSPREAATGELFF. The CDR3 DNA is TGTGCCAGCTCCCCAAGGGAGGCGGCAACCGGGGAGCTGTTTTTT.

Regarding this clone: This CDR3 is also generated by other DNA sequences in the sample. The rearrangement joins TRBV4-2 to TRBJ2-2; D perhaps matches TRBD2 (6 bases). V was shortened by 1 base and J by 1 base, with 7 bases between the two germline ends. The CDR3 spans 15 residues. Germline CDR1 reads LGHNA; CDR2 reads YNFKEQ. The DNA for the CDR3 is TGTGCCAGCAGCCAAGGTAGCGGGAACACCGGGGAGCTGTTTTTT. It specifies CASSQGSGNTGELFF.

The V gene is TRBV4-1, the J gene TRBJ2-7; 13 bases map to TRBD2. The CDR3 is 15 residues long. The germline gives CDR1 MGHRA, CDR2 YSYEKL. The V and J ends lost 0 bases and 4 bases, in that order; junction bases with no gene match: 0. In DNA form, the CDR3 reads TGCGCCAGCAGCCAAGAGACTAGCGGGAGGTACGAGCAGTACTTC. Protein sequence: CASSQETSGRYEQYF.

V and J are TRBV30 and TRBJ2-7; 7 bases fit TRBD2. Germline trimming cut 2 bases from V and 6 bases from J; bases unmatched to any gene: 10. CDR1 is GTSNPN, CDR2 SVGIG, per germline (reference sequence). CDR3 length equals 14 residues. In nucleotides, the CDR3 is TGTGCCTGGAGTCCTCGGGGGACGGGAGGCGAGCAGTACTTC. It yields the protein CAWSPRGTGGEQYF.

The chain has TRBV2 and TRBJ2-3; TRBD2 aligns across 12 bases. In germline, CDR1 is SNHLY, CDR2 FYNNEI. The CDR3 totals 15 residues. The V segment lost 5 bases and the J segment 2 bases; nucleotides outside the gene matches: 2. CDR3 in amino acids: CASSRTSGATDTQYF. CDR3 DNA: TGTGCCAGCAGTCGGACTAGCGGGGCCACAGATACGCAGTATTTT.

The J gene is TRBJ2-1, the V gene TRBV25-1, with D maybe TRBD2 (7 bases). CDR1 and CDR2 from the germline V gene are MGHDK and SYGVNS. This CDR3 contains 18 residues. Trimming took 5 bases from V and 4 from J, leaving 24 bases between them. The chain's CDR3 is CASSPARGRGRKYNEQFF. The CDR3 coding sequence is TGTGCCAGCAGTCCAGCGCGGGGGCGGGGAAGGAAATACAATGAGCAGTTCTTC.

This clone is medium-sized (0.01 to 0.1%) in the sample. The chain is built from TRBV30 and TRBJ1-6; TRBD1 might be the D (6 bases). The CDR3 loop spans 13 amino acids. Trimming cost V 4 bases and J 10 bases, with 14 bases left between them. CDR1 GTSNPN and CDR2 SVGIG come from the germline V gene (reference sequence). In nucleotides, the CDR3 is TGTGCCTGGACGACGGGGGGCAAATCACCCCTCCACTTT. Its translation is CAWTTGGKSPLHF.

The V gene is TRBV6-5, the J gene TRBJ1-2, with TRBD1 matching 9 bases. The CDR3 loop spans 14 amino acids. Germline assignment: CDR1 MNHEY and CDR2 SVGAGI. The V segment lost 4 bases and the J segment 3 bases; nucleotides outside the gene matches: 3. CDR3 loop: CASSLQGADYGYTF. CDR3 nucleotides: TGTGCCAGCAGTTTACAGGGGGCGGACTATGGCTACACCTTC.

The chain recombines TRBV29-1 with TRBJ1-2; 7 nucleotides line up with TRBD1. The CDR3 has 12 residues. Germline assignment: CDR1 SQVTM and CDR2 ANQGSEA. V lost 8 bases, J lost 2 bases, and 5 bases stayed unmatched. CDR3 sequence reads: CSIPTGNYGYTF. DNA of the CDR3: TGCAGCATACCGACAGGGAACTATGGCTACACCTTC.

The chain employs TRBV29-1 and TRBJ2-5, with D uncertain. The germline gives CDR1 SQVTM, CDR2 ANQGSEA. V shed 2 bases and J shed 1 base, with 8 bases lying between them. The CDR3 is 13 residues long. The DNA for the CDR3 is TGCAGCGTTGAACTGGTCAGCCAAGAGACCCAGTACTTC. This codes for CSVELVSQETQYF.

The chain has TRBV6-2 or TRBV6-3 and TRBJ2-7; 14 bases are a match to TRBD2. The CDR3 length is 16 residues. Germline values: CDR1 MNHEY, CDR2 SVGEGT. Trimming removed 5 bases from V and 4 bases from J; junction bases left unmatched: 7. This CDR3 is CASSGGLAGVRYEQYF. CDR3 DNA sequence: TGTGCCAGCAGTGGGGGACTAGCGGGAGTAAGGTACGAGCAGTACTTC.

The V call is TRBV7-9, the J call TRBJ1-1; no clear D gene. The CDR3 is 12 residues long. CDR1 SEHNR and CDR2 FQNEAQ come from the germline V gene (reference sequence). The V gene lost 6 bases and the J gene lost 3 bases, with 8 bases spanning the gap. CDR3 in amino acids: CASRLEDTEAFF. As DNA, the CDR3 is TGTGCCAGCAGGCTTGAGGACACTGAAGCTTTCTTT.